What follows are 8 T cell receptor beta chains derived from one specimen sequenced in a study of T-cell reconstitution after alpha-beta-depleted transplantation in children. Preparation of the TCRbeta library used unique molecular identifiers. TCRdb redid the calling of the PCR reads with MiXCR, one entry per CDR3 protein. The repertoire consists of 300,000 to 350,000 distinct CDR3 sequences, with approximately 23% occurring once and the leading ten covering approximately 9.9%. The source was PBMCs, mostly from graft donor cells, collected 180 days after TCRalphabeta/CD19-depleted stem cell transplant. All receptors derive from a male patient younger than 18 who had a stem cell transplant for acute lymphoblastic leukemia, so the T cells may come from the graft donor.

In this sample, this clonotype turned up a few times. The J gene is TRBJ2-5, the V gene TRBV6-1, with 12 nucleotides matching TRBD2. V lost 6 bases to trimming and J lost 1 base; unmatched junction nucleotides: 9. CDR3 length: 17 residues. The germline CDR1 and CDR2 sequences are MNHNS and SASEGT. CDR3 sequence: CASSSLRLAGVQETQYF. The CDR3 DNA sequence: TGTGCCAGCAGCTCTCTCCGACTAGCGGGAGTCCAAGAGACCCAGTACTTC.

This clonotype was observed many times. J is TRBJ1-5 and V is TRBV6-1, with a possible D match to TRBD1 (5 bases). The germline V and J ends were trimmed by 5 bases and 4 bases, with 9 bases remaining between them. CDR1 MNHNS and CDR2 SASEGT come from the germline V gene. The CDR3 length is 13 residues. The DNA of the CDR3 is TGTGCCAGCAGTCGCGACAGAAATCAGCCCCAGCATTTT. This codes for CASSRDRNQPQHF.

V is TRBV29-1 and J is TRBJ2-2; D not resolved. With 3 bases removed from V and 6 bases from J, the gap between germline ends came to 8 bases. The germline gives CDR1 SQVTM, CDR2 ANQGSEA. CDR3 length: 12 amino acids. The CDR3 loop is CSVEGAAGELFF. Written as DNA, the CDR3 is TGCAGCGTTGAGGGTGCGGCCGGGGAGCTGTTTTTT.

This clonotype was recorded a few times. At one boundary the junction diverges from the germline segment, which might be a read error. V usage is TRBV18 and J usage is TRBJ2-6; TRBD1 might be the D (5 bases). The CDR3 is made up of 16 amino acids. Germline values: CDR1 KGHSH, CDR2 LQKENI. The CDR3 protein is CASSPTALSGANVLTF. The CDR3 DNA follows: TGTGCCAGCTCACCAACCGCCCTCTCTGGGGCTAACGTCCTGACTTTC.

J is TRBJ1-2 and V is TRBV10-3; 7 bases agree with TRBD1. The J segment lost 5 bases and the V segment lost 4 bases, leaving 7 bases of the junction unmatched. The CDR3 runs to 14 residues. Germline V lookup: CDR1 ENHRY, CDR2 SYGVKD. The CDR3 nucleotides are TGTGCCATCAGTGGCGACAGGGTCCCGTATGGCTACACCTTC. Translation: CAISGDRVPYGYTF.

V usage is TRBV2 and J usage is TRBJ2-7; D is undetermined. This CDR3 is 12 amino acids long. V shed 6 bases and J shed 4 bases, with 10 bases lying between them. Germline CDR1 reads SNHLY; CDR2 reads FYNNEI. As DNA, the CDR3 is TGTGCCAGCAGCTTCAACCTGTACGAGCAGTACTTC. This translates into CASSFNLYEQYF.

This clonotype was detected only a few times. This sequence joins TRBV6-5 and TRBJ2-1; 8 positions match TRBD2. Germline values: CDR1 MNHEY, CDR2 SVGAGI. The V gene end was trimmed by 4 bases and the J gene end by 3 bases; junction bases not matched to a gene: 2. The CDR3 is made up of 14 amino acids. The CDR3 region has the DNA TGTGCCAGCAGTTGGGGACTAGGCTACAATGAGCAGTTCTTC. It specifies CASSWGLGYNEQFF.

This clonotype was counted between two and nine times. This rearrangement joins TRBV14 to TRBJ1-3; D might be TRBD1 (6 bases). The CDR3 consists of 17 residues. Germline CDR1 SGHDN, CDR2 FVKESK. The germline V and J ends were trimmed by 5 bases and 0 bases, with 17 bases remaining between them. CDR3 bases: TGTGCCAGCAGCTTTCGACAGGAGCCGAGCTCTGGAAACACCATATATTTT. Protein product: CASSFRQEPSSGNTIYF.